These T cell receptor beta chains were read from a single sample in a study of response to subunit inactivated influenza vaccine. MiXCR, applied by TCRdb to the RT-PCR reads, yields one record per CDR3 protein. The sample has fewer than 650,000 distinct CDR3 sequences, approximately 13% seen once. Source: PBMCs from blood, taken 40 to 50 days after vaccination. The receptor source for this set is a man over 45 who received an inactivated influenza vaccine. The CDR3 runs from the conserved cysteine through the conserved F or W. D genes are given only for firm matches. Only part of the rows carry a size: once, few, many, or a class if the clone is expanded.

CDR3 protein | CDR3 DNA | J gene | D gene | V gene | clone size
CASSARDNTGELFF | TGCGCCAGCAGCGCACGGGACAACACCGGGGAGCTGTTTTTT | TRBJ2-2 | NA | TRBV5-1 | many
CASSYFGGGELFF | TGTGCCAGCAGTTATTTTGGGGGCGGGGAGCTGTTTTTT | TRBJ2-2 | NA | TRBV12-3/TRBV12-4 | few
CASSLPGAAQPQHF | TGTGCCAGCAGCCTTCCGGGGGCGGCCCAGCCCCAGCATTTT | TRBJ1-5 | NA | TRBV6-2/TRBV6-3 | many
CASSSQGIDTQYF | TGTGCCAGCAGCTCCCAGGGGATAGATACGCAGTATTTT | TRBJ2-3 | NA | TRBV7-2 | few
CAISAGANTEAFF | TGTGCCATCAGTGCGGGGGCGAACACTGAAGCTTTCTTT | TRBJ1-1 | NA | TRBV10-3 | NA
CASSFAPGWAGNTIYF | TGTGCCAGCAGTTTCGCTCCGGGTTGGGCTGGAAACACCATATATTTT | TRBJ1-3 | NA | TRBV28 | few
CSASTEGVEAFF | TGCAGTGCTAGTACCGAGGGAGTTGAAGCTTTCTTT | TRBJ1-1 | NA | TRBV20-1 | few
CASSQSTSGGTDTQYF | TGTGCCAGCAGCCAAAGCACTAGCGGGGGCACAGATACGCAGTATTTT | TRBJ2-3 | TRBD2 | TRBV11-3 | NA
CASSFGVGGSPLHF | TGTGCCAGCAGCTTTGGGGTGGGTGGTTCACCCCTCCACTTT | TRBJ1-6 | NA | TRBV5-6 | NA
CSARDLEIAGDEQFF | TGCAGTGCTAGAGATCTGGAGATAGCGGGGGATGAGCAGTTCTTC | TRBJ2-1 | TRBD2 | TRBV20-1 | few
CASSLAVQTQYF | TGTGCCAGCAGCTTAGCTGTGCAGACCCAGTACTTC | TRBJ2-5 | NA | TRBV7-2 | NA
CATSRGSRDLRGETQYF | TGTGCCACCAGCAGAGGTAGCCGGGACCTTAGAGGGGAGACCCAGTACTTC | TRBJ2-5 | NA | TRBV15 | NA
CASSAGPMSTEAFF | TGTGCCAGCAGCGCGGGGCCGATGAGCACTGAAGCTTTCTTT | TRBJ1-1 | NA | TRBV6-2/TRBV6-3 | many
CASSLMSANTGELFF | TGTGCCAGCAGTCTAATGTCCGCGAACACCGGGGAGCTGTTTTTT | TRBJ2-2 | NA | TRBV6-1 | NA
CSRDAGGNYGYTF | TGCAGCAGGGACGCTGGAGGGAACTATGGCTACACCTTC | TRBJ1-2 | NA | TRBV20-1 | many
CASSEEIMSSYNEQFF | TGTGCCAGCAGCGAAGAAATAATGAGTTCCTACAATGAGCAGTTCTTC | TRBJ2-1 | NA | TRBV3-1 | NA
CSAPTTVQIGYTF | TGCAGTGCTCCTACGACAGTGCAGATCGGCTACACCTTC | TRBJ1-2 | NA | TRBV20-1 | few
CSAAVGAGSYEQYF | TGCAGCGCCGCGGTCGGGGCGGGATCCTACGAGCAGTACTTC | TRBJ2-7 | NA | TRBV29-1 | few
CASSARTSGRKEEQYF | TGTGCCAGCAGCGCTAGGACTAGCGGGAGAAAAGAAGAGCAGTACTTC | TRBJ2-7 | TRBD2 | TRBV7-2 | NA
CASSLSENSETQYF | TGTGCCAGCAGCCTATCTGAAAATTCGGAGACCCAGTACTTC | TRBJ2-5 | NA | TRBV7-9 | few
CASSPQGAGEETQYF | TGTGCCAGCAGCCCTCAGGGGGCAGGAGAAGAGACCCAGTACTTC | TRBJ2-5 | TRBD1 | TRBV11-1 | NA
CSVMTSGNTIYF | TGCAGCGTCATGACCTCTGGAAACACCATATATTTT | TRBJ1-3 | NA | TRBV29-1 | few
CASSYPGFGGTPDTQYF | TGTGCCAGCAGTTACCCCGGTTTTGGAGGGACCCCAGATACGCAGTATTTT | TRBJ2-3 | NA | TRBV6-5 | few
CASSFTGDVQETQYF | TGCGCCAGCAGCTTTACAGGGGACGTACAAGAGACCCAGTACTTC | TRBJ2-5 | TRBD1 | TRBV5-1 | NA
CSARERGGRAMKEQFF | TGCAGTGCTAGAGAACGGGGCGGGAGGGCCATGAAGGAGCAGTTCTTC | TRBJ2-1 | TRBD2 | TRBV20-1 | many
CASSFSRYNEQFF | TGCGCCAGCAGCTTCTCAAGATACAATGAGCAGTTCTTC | TRBJ2-1 | NA | TRBV5-1 | few
CASSVGHNEQFF | TGCGCCAGCAGCGTGGGCCACAATGAGCAGTTCTTC | TRBJ2-1 | NA | TRBV5-1 | many
CASSFAGFTEAFF | TGTGCCAGCAGTTTTGCGGGCTTTACTGAAGCTTTCTTT | TRBJ1-1 | NA | TRBV12-3/TRBV12-4 | NA
CASSQVWDRESYTEAFF | TGCGCCAGCAGCCAAGTTTGGGACCGAGAGTCGTACACTGAAGCTTTCTTT | TRBJ1-1 | NA | TRBV4-3 | many
CASSLRQWNNEQFF | TGTGCCAGCAGTTTAAGGCAGTGGAACAATGAGCAGTTCTTC | TRBJ2-1 | NA | TRBV12-3/TRBV12-4 | NA
CASSFLGARSETQYF | TGTGCCAGCAGCTTCTTGGGGGCGCGAAGTGAGACCCAGTACTTC | TRBJ2-5 | NA | TRBV5-4 | NA
CATSPTRGGGNEQFF | TGTGCCACCAGCCCTACTCGGGGGGGCGGGAATGAGCAGTTCTTC | TRBJ2-1 | TRBD2 | TRBV15 | many
CASSPSYRGETQYF | TGTGCCAGCAGCCCAAGTTACAGGGGGGAGACCCAGTACTTC | TRBJ2-5 | TRBD1 | TRBV7-9 | few
CASSSDRTSTDTQYF | TGCGCCAGCAGCTCCGACAGGACCAGCACAGATACGCAGTATTTT | TRBJ2-3 | NA | TRBV5-1 | NA
CASSLALVSNNEQFF | TGTGCCAGCAGCTTAGCGTTAGTTTCGAACAATGAGCAGTTCTTC | TRBJ2-1 | NA | TRBV7-2 | NA
CASSFNRGQGTQYF | TGTGCCAGCAGCTTTAACAGGGGGCAGGGGACCCAGTACTTC | TRBJ2-5 | TRBD1 | TRBV7-9 | few
CATSRVRSYNEQFF | TGTGCCACCAGCAGAGTCCGCAGCTACAATGAGCAGTTCTTC | TRBJ2-1 | NA | TRBV15 | NA
CASSQEVVTSGSSGELFF | TGCGCCAGCAGCCAAGAGGTCGTCACTAGCGGGAGCTCCGGGGAGCTGTTTTTT | TRBJ2-2 | TRBD2 | TRBV4-3 | NA
CASSAPSALNEQFF | TGTGCCAGCAGCGCGCCGTCGGCATTAAATGAGCAGTTCTTC | TRBJ2-1 | NA | TRBV9 | few
CSARLRGRGQGNEQFF | TGCAGTGCTAGACTCAGGGGCCGGGGACAGGGGAATGAGCAGTTCTTC | TRBJ2-1 | TRBD1 | TRBV20-1 | NA